A single T cell receptor (beta chain) is shown here with its context. This specimen comes from a study of T-cell memory formation after mild COVID-19. TCRdb itself ran the 5' RACE reads through MiXCR, one entry per CDR3 protein. Found here are 350,000 to 450,000 distinct CDR3 sequences, approximately 14% of them singletons; the top ten hold roughly 22%. The CDR3 runs to 12 residues. Germline CDR1 reads SEHNR; CDR2 reads FQNEAQ (reference sequence). The ends were cut back, 3 bases at V and 6 bases at J, with 6 bases in the middle. This receptor was taken from a young man who had mild COVID-19 (a few samples of this study predate the infection). Cell type and time point are not known. The chain is built from TRBV7-9 and TRBJ1-3; D remains ambiguous. Material for sequencing was PBMCs or a T cell subset sorted from them (not recorded which). The CDR3 nucleotides read TGTGCCAGCAGCTTGAGGGCAAACACCATATATTTT. Its protein product is CASSLRANTIYF.